The present TCR beta chain was sequenced within a study of cytomegalovirus exposure and HLA in healthy donors. Both 60 Vbeta primers and 13 Jbeta primers went into the PCR. TCRdb's copy holds only in-frame clones and misses some; the assay was immunoSEQ multiplex PCR. Among some 150,000 clones listed, roughly 80% were seen once. This sequence was found in a woman between 50 and 59 years old in good health and CMV-seropositive. Sequencing was performed on PBMCs.

The CDR3 nucleotides are TGTGCCAGCAGCCACTGGGACAGGGTGGGGGAAAATGAGCAGTTCTTC. Protein: CASSHWDRVGENEQFF. V and J are TRBV7-2 and TRBJ2-1, with 9 bases aligning to TRBD1. The trim removed 5 bases at V and 7 bases at J, leaving 12 bases unmatched. Germline V gene sequence: CDR1 SGHTA, CDR2 FQGNSA. This CDR3 is 16 amino acids long. The whole variable domain, remainder taken from reference TRBV7-2 and TRBJ2-1, is GAGVSQSPSNKVTEKGKDVELRCDPISGHTALYWYRQSLGQGLEFLIYFQGNSAPDKSGLPSDRFSAERTGGSVSTLTIQRTQQEDSAVYLCASSHWDRVGENEQFFGPGTRLTVL.